Below, one T cell receptor beta chain is given with its context. Antigen specificity is unknown. Data came from immunoSEQ multiplex PCR; TCRdb stores just in-frame clones and leaves some out. The table lists hundreds of thousands of clones, 90% to 96% of them singletons. These data originate in a study of shared clonotypes between healthy human individuals. Findings of the study overall: Generation probabilities were higher for clonotypes shared across all four sorted-subset donors than for unshared ones.

CDR3 length: 14 residues. V gave up 8 bases and J gave up 7 bases, with 18 bases separating them. Germline CDR1 and CDR2: MDHEN and SYDVKM. Sequenced: naive CD4+ T cells sorted from blood. Regarding subset: CD45RA+ positively selected. This TCR came from a woman in her twenties or thirties in good health. The V call is TRBV28, the J call TRBJ1-3; no firm D call. CDR3 loop: CASGSSLGWNTIYF. The CDR3 DNA reads TGTGCCAGCGGATCTTCCCTCGGTTGGAACACCATATATTTT.